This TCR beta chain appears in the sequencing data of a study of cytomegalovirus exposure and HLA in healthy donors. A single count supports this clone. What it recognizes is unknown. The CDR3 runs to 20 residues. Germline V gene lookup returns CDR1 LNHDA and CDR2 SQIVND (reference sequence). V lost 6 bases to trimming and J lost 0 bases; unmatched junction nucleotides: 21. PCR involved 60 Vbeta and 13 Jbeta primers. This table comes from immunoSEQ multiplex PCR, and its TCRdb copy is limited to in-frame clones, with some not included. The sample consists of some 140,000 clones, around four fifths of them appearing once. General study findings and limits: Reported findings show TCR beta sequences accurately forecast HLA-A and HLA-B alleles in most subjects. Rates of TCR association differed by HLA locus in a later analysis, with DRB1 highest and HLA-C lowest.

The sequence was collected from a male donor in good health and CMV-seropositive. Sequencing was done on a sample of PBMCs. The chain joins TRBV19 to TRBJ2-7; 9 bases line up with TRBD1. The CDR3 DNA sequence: TGTGCCAGTAGCCAAGGGGCCTGGACAGGGGCCATCTTCAGCTCCTACGAGCAGTACTTC. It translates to CASSQGAWTGAIFSSYEQYF. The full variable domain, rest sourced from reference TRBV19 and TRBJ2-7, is DGGITQSPKYLFRKEGQNVTLSCEQNLNHDAMYWYRQDPGQGLRLIYYSQIVNDFQKGDIAEGYSVSREKKESFPLTVTSAQKNPTAFYLCASSQGAWTGAIFSSYEQYFGPGTRLTVT.